This T cell receptor (beta chain) was recovered during a study of T cell changes during pregnancy in multiple sclerosis (dated by TCRdb to about 2019). Looking at the study overall: In women with multiple sclerosis, the researchers looked at how the T cell repertoire shifted as pregnancy progressed.

CDR1 and CDR2 were assigned from the germline V gene as SGHTS and YDEGEE. Relative to germline, V is 0 bases shorter and J is 0 bases shorter, with 13 bases between their ends. The CDR3 starts with the cysteine, ends with the phenylalanine, and has 17 residues. Only the CDR3 part of the read is kept: 51 bases, read in frame from the first base. Libraries were built with the immunoSEQ multiplex PCR assay. TCRdb limited this immuneACCESS table to in-frame rearrangements with V and J called. A share of clones is missing; checked studies link under half to unresolved V genes, and the rest is unexplained. Within this sample are tens of thousands of clones, with roughly 92% of them counted one time only. Jointly, the top ten make up roughly 3.6% of the sample. About this clone: Its antigen target is currently unknown. Nothing much larger sits one base from this clone, and base qualities are not available.

The receptor comes from a female donor in good health, enrolled as a control in a pregnancy study. Rearrangement joined TRBV5-8 to TRBJ1-5; TRBD1 is possibly the D segment (6 matching bases). The input for sequencing was peripheral blood, taken after pregnancy. The DNA reads TGTGCCAGCAGCTTGGTGACAGGCACTAATAGCAATCAGCCCCAGCATTTT. Its protein reads: CASSLVTGTNSNQPQHF.